The rows below give T cell receptor beta chains drawn from one sample of a study of blood T cell repertoires in COVID-19. The repertoire was sequenced with immunoSEQ multiplex PCR; TCRdb's copy has only in-frame clones and lacks some. The data hold more than 200,000 clones, with around 89% observed a single time. Input material: PBMCs or T cells enriched from blood (not recorded which). Receptors were obtained from a woman aged 30 to 39 who had recovered from COVID-19. The CDR3 runs from the conserved cysteine through the conserved F or W. D genes are given only for firm matches. The listing skips clone size in some rows; elsewhere it reads once, few, many or a size class.

V: TRBV12-3/TRBV12-4; J: TRBJ1-1; D: -; size: -; CDR3: CASSFAANTEAFF; DNA: TGTGCCAGCAGTTTTGCGGCGAACACTGAAGCTTTCTTT
V: TRBV5-5; J: TRBJ2-7; D: -; size: -; CDR3: CASSFAEGEGYEQYF; DNA: TGTGCCAGCAGCTTCGCTGAGGGAGAGGGCTACGAGCAGTACTTC
V: TRBV30; J: TRBJ1-1; D: -; size: -; CDR3: CAWDRNRDTEAFF; DNA: TGTGCCTGGGACCGGAACAGGGACACTGAAGCTTTCTTT
V: TRBV5-6; J: TRBJ1-6; D: -; size: -; CDR3: CASSLQGHSPLHF; DNA: TGTGCCAGCAGCCTCCAGGGGCACTCACCCCTCCACTTT
V: TRBV9; J: TRBJ2-1; D: TRBD2; size: -; CDR3: CASSVGLAGQQFF; DNA: TGTGCCAGCAGCGTAGGGCTAGCGGGTCAGCAGTTCTTC
V: TRBV28; J: TRBJ1-1; D: TRBD1; size: few; CDR3: CASRGPGQEAFF; DNA: TGTGCCAGCAGAGGTCCGGGACAGGAAGCTTTCTTT
V: TRBV6-5; J: TRBJ1-2; D: -; size: -; CDR3: CASSRDTNYGYTF; DNA: TGTGCCAGCAGCCGGGACACGAACTATGGCTACACCTTC
V: TRBV7-9; J: TRBJ2-2; D: TRBD2; size: -; CDR3: CASSPPSGRDTGELFF; DNA: TGTGCCAGCAGCCCCCCTAGCGGGCGGGACACCGGGGAGCTGTTTTTT
V: TRBV5-1; J: TRBJ2-3; D: -; size: -; CDR3: CASSLESGHTDTQYF; DNA: TGCGCCAGCAGCTTGGAGAGCGGCCACACAGATACGCAGTATTTT
V: TRBV27; J: TRBJ2-7; D: -; size: -; CDR3: CASSLALSGSYEQYF; DNA: TGTGCCAGCAGTTTAGCCCTTTCGGGCTCCTACGAGCAGTACTTC
V: TRBV11-3; J: TRBJ2-2; D: -; size: -; CDR3: CASSTLGELFF; DNA: TGTGCCAGCAGCACTCTGGGGGAGCTGTTTTTT
V: TRBV19; J: TRBJ2-2; D: -; size: -; CDR3: CASLPEGSFIGELFF; DNA: TGTGCCAGTCTCCCTGAGGGATCGTTTATCGGGGAGCTGTTTTTT
V: TRBV28; J: TRBJ1-1; D: -; size: once; CDR3: CASSFLVGSTEAFF; DNA: TGTGCCAGCAGTTTTTTGGTGGGGAGCACTGAAGCTTTCTTT
V: TRBV28; J: TRBJ1-1; D: -; size: -; CDR3: CASPPAGARGTEAFF; DNA: TGTGCCAGCCCCCCGGCGGGGGCCCGGGGCACTGAAGCTTTCTTT
V: TRBV11-2; J: TRBJ1-3; D: -; size: few; CDR3: CASSPQTPTTAGGNTIYF; DNA: TGTGCCAGCAGCCCACAAACCCCGACTACAGCGGGGGGAAACACCATATATTTT
V: TRBV4-2; J: TRBJ2-3; D: -; size: -; CDR3: CASSQGVAGTDTQYF; DNA: TGTGCCAGCAGCCAAGGGGTAGCGGGCACAGATACGCAGTATTTT
V: TRBV6-5; J: TRBJ1-2; D: TRBD1; size: -; CDR3: CASSAPRQGSYGYTF; DNA: TGTGCCAGCAGCGCCCCCCGACAGGGGAGCTATGGCTACACCTTC
V: TRBV3-1/TRBV3-2; J: TRBJ1-6; D: -; size: -; CDR3: CASSQYLVSSYNSPLHF; DNA: TGTGCCAGCAGCCAATACTTGGTTAGCTCCTATAATTCACCCCTCCACTTT
V: TRBV28; J: TRBJ2-1; D: TRBD2; size: -; CDR3: CASSLTSGNEQFF; DNA: TGTGCCAGCAGTTTGACTAGCGGGAATGAGCAGTTCTTC
V: TRBV27; J: TRBJ2-7; D: -; size: -; CDR3: CASRKQGRSYEQYF; DNA: TGTGCCAGCAGGAAACAGGGAAGGTCCTACGAGCAGTACTTC
V: TRBV6-2/TRBV6-3; J: TRBJ2-3; D: -; size: -; CDR3: CASSYSVLRSLNTDTQYF; DNA: TGTGCCAGCAGTTACTCGGTACTACGCAGCCTCAACACAGATACGCAGTATTTT
V: TRBV7-9; J: TRBJ2-7; D: -; size: -; CDR3: CASSRAGTMAYEQYF; DNA: TGTGCCAGCAGCCGAGCAGGGACAATGGCCTACGAGCAGTACTTC
V: TRBV5-1; J: TRBJ1-1; D: -; size: -; CDR3: CASSSGLMNTEAFF; DNA: TGCGCCAGCAGCTCGGGACTTATGAACACTGAAGCTTTCTTT
V: TRBV21-1; J: TRBJ1-2; D: -; size: -; CDR3: CASSKRGYTF; DNA: TGTGCCAGCAGCAAGCGGGGCTACACCTTC
V: TRBV5-1; J: TRBJ2-3; D: -; size: -; CDR3: CASKQGAYTDTQYF; DNA: TGCGCCAGCAAGCAGGGCGCCTACACAGATACGCAGTATTTT
V: TRBV5-1; J: TRBJ2-7; D: -; size: -; CDR3: CASSSGSRSDYEQYF; DNA: TGCGCCAGCAGCTCGGGGAGCAGGTCCGACTACGAGCAGTACTTC
V: TRBV7-2; J: TRBJ2-7; D: -; size: -; CDR3: CASSPGLYEQYF; DNA: TGTGCCAGCAGCCCCGGACTATACGAGCAGTACTTC
V: TRBV5-1; J: TRBJ1-1; D: -; size: -; CDR3: CASSEQGGVGEAFF; DNA: TGCGCCAGCAGCGAACAGGGTGGGGTGGGAGAAGCTTTCTTT
V: TRBV20-1; J: TRBJ2-2; D: TRBD2; size: few; CDR3: CSASELAELSGTGELFF; DNA: TGCAGTGCTAGTGAGCTAGCGGAATTATCGGGAACCGGGGAGCTGTTTTTT
V: TRBV5-1; J: TRBJ1-1; D: TRBD1; size: -; CDR3: CASRPRDRGTEAFF; DNA: TGCGCCAGCAGGCCCCGGGACAGGGGCACTGAAGCTTTCTTT
V: TRBV29-1; J: TRBJ1-1; D: -; size: -; CDR3: CSVGQSNTEAFF; DNA: TGCAGCGTTGGTCAGTCAAACACTGAAGCTTTCTTT
V: TRBV13; J: TRBJ1-4; D: TRBD1; size: -; CDR3: CASSLGQGGNEKLFF; DNA: TGTGCCAGCAGCTTAGGACAGGGGGGTAATGAAAAACTGTTTTTT
V: TRBV7-2; J: TRBJ2-3; D: -; size: -; CDR3: CASSLYGSTDTQYF; DNA: TGTGCCAGCAGCTTATACGGGAGCACAGATACGCAGTATTTT
V: TRBV4-3; J: TRBJ2-7; D: TRBD2; size: -; CDR3: CASSQALAGDYEQYF; DNA: TGCGCCAGCAGCCAAGCGCTAGCGGGAGACTACGAGCAGTACTTC
V: TRBV19; J: TRBJ1-5; D: TRBD1; size: -; CDR3: CASCRGPGVDQPQHF; DNA: TGTGCCAGTTGCAGGGGGCCCGGGGTCGATCAGCCCCAGCATTTT
V: TRBV19; J: TRBJ2-7; D: -; size: -; CDR3: CASSRRPDYEQYF; DNA: TGTGCCAGTAGTCGGAGACCGGACTACGAGCAGTACTTC
V: TRBV19; J: TRBJ1-5; D: -; size: -; CDR3: CASSPGRNQPQHF; DNA: TGTGCCAGCTCGCCAGGGCGTAATCAGCCCCAGCATTTT
V: TRBV4-2; J: TRBJ1-5; D: TRBD1; size: few; CDR3: CASSQDFDRGFQPQHF; DNA: TGTGCCAGCAGCCAAGATTTTGACAGGGGTTTCCAGCCCCAGCATTTT
V: TRBV6-5; J: TRBJ2-7; D: TRBD2; size: -; CDR3: CASTRTGTSAGEQYF; DNA: TGTGCCAGCACTAGAACCGGGACTAGCGCGGGGGAGCAGTACTTC
V: TRBV27; J: TRBJ1-2; D: TRBD1; size: -; CDR3: CASSGTGNYGYTF; DNA: TGTGCCAGCAGTGGGACAGGGAACTATGGCTACACCTTC
V: TRBV6-6; J: TRBJ1-2; D: TRBD1; size: -; CDR3: CASSYGTGGAGRYTF; DNA: TGTGCCAGCAGTTATGGAACAGGGGGCGCAGGTCGCTACACCTTC
V: TRBV28; J: TRBJ1-1; D: -; size: -; CDR3: CASRSGRSTEAFF; DNA: TGTGCCAGCAGGTCAGGGAGGAGCACTGAAGCTTTCTTT
V: TRBV7-3; J: TRBJ2-3; D: -; size: -; CDR3: CASSSPTTSTDTQYF; DNA: TGTGCCAGCAGCTCGCCGACTACGAGCACAGATACGCAGTATTTT
V: TRBV2; J: TRBJ2-5; D: TRBD1; size: -; CDR3: CASSEKGARAETQYF; DNA: TGTGCCAGCAGTGAAAAGGGGGCCAGGGCGGAGACCCAGTACTTC
V: TRBV15; J: TRBJ2-7; D: -; size: -; CDR3: CATSRGADPSYEQYF; DNA: TGTGCCACCAGCCGGGGGGCTGATCCCTCCTACGAGCAGTACTTC
V: TRBV29-1; J: TRBJ1-2; D: TRBD1; size: -; CDR3: CSVGQGNDYGYTF; DNA: TGCAGCGTTGGACAGGGGAACGACTATGGCTACACCTTC
V: TRBV19; J: TRBJ2-7; D: -; size: once; CDR3: CASSITGSAYEQYF; DNA: TGTGCCAGTAGTATTACAGGGTCTGCCTACGAGCAGTACTTC
V: TRBV11-3; J: TRBJ2-1; D: -; size: -; CDR3: CASSQGAQVPVLRNEQFF; DNA: TGTGCCAGCAGCCAAGGGGCCCAGGTTCCCGTTTTAAGGAATGAGCAGTTCTTC
V: TRBV6-2/TRBV6-3; J: TRBJ2-5; D: TRBD2; size: -; CDR3: CASSYWGLASQETQYF; DNA: TGTGCCAGCAGTTATTGGGGACTAGCGTCCCAAGAGACCCAGTACTTC
V: TRBV28; J: TRBJ1-1; D: TRBD1; size: -; CDR3: CASSFLDRENTEAFF; DNA: TGTGCCAGCAGTTTCCTGGACAGGGAGAACACTGAAGCTTTCTTT
V: TRBV2; J: TRBJ1-1; D: TRBD1; size: once; CDR3: CASIDREMNTEAFF; DNA: TGTGCCAGCATTGACAGGGAAATGAACACTGAAGCTTTCTTT
V: TRBV28; J: TRBJ2-3; D: -; size: once; CDR3: CASSLWGRSSTDTQYF; DNA: TGTGCCAGCAGTTTATGGGGGCGGTCTAGCACAGATACGCAGTATTTT
V: TRBV11-3; J: TRBJ2-3; D: -; size: -; CDR3: CASSLGGTSTDTQYF; DNA: TGTGCCAGCAGCTTAGGCGGAACTAGCACAGATACGCAGTATTTT